Listed here are 26 T cell receptor beta chains from one sample, sequenced in a study of prognosis after radiotherapy for stage I lung cancer. From genomic DNA, two-round multiplex PCR was used to amplify TCR beta CDR3. The use of primers specific to each TRBV and TRBJ gene characterized first-round PCR. TCRdb reanalysed the multiplex PCR reads using MiXCR and keeps one entry per CDR3 protein. The table lists approximately 26,000 distinct CDR3 sequences, approximately 40% of them singletons, with roughly 21% in the top ten. The sequences come from PBMCs, collected before or after stereotactic body radiation therapy (not recorded which). The receptors stem from a donor over 45 with non-small cell lung cancer.

This clonotype was seen many times. In DNA, the CDR3 is TGTGCCACCGGGCGGCTCAATGAGCAGTTCTTC. Its protein product is CATGRLNEQFF. This chain joins TRBV5-5 and TRBJ2-1; D call uncertain. The V and J ends lost 9 bases and 6 bases respectively, with 10 bases between them. Germline CDR1 SGHKS, CDR2 YYEKEE (reference sequence). There are 11 residues in the CDR3.

On this clonotype: A far larger clone differs by one base, so this is likely a read error. V and J are TRBV7-2 and TRBJ1-1; the D is unclear. The V end was cut by 7 bases, the J end by 11 bases, with 23 bases between. Per the germline V gene, CDR1 is SGHTA and CDR2 is FQGNSA. The CDR3 contains 14 residues. CDR3 in amino acids: CASIFAPQAEWAFF. As DNA, the CDR3 is TGTGCCAGCATCTTCGCGCCCCAGGCGGAGTGGGCTTTCTTT.

Details on this clonotype: The junction departs from germline at one end; a sequencing error may be responsible. CDR3 sequence: CASIYSYEQYF. For the CDR3, the DNA is TGTGCCAGCATTTACTCCTACGAGCAGTACTTC. The chain joins TRBV6-5 to TRBJ2-7, with D hard to call. This CDR3 has 11 residues. The V gene's germline CDR1 is MNHEY and CDR2 SVGAGI.

The chain recombines TRBV5-4 with TRBJ2-5; D gene uncertain. The germline V and J ends were trimmed by 4 bases and 9 bases, with 16 bases remaining between them. CDR3 length equals 13 residues. Germline V gene lookup returns CDR1 SGHNT and CDR2 YYREEE (reference sequence). CDR3 DNA: TGTGCCAGCAGCCTACTATTGCGAAGGTCCCAGTACTTC. It specifies CASSLLLRRSQYF.

The CDR3 here is CSARVPAGLQETQYF. The CDR3 bases are TGCAGTGCTAGAGTACCAGCGGGGTTACAAGAGACCCAGTACTTC. This chain links TRBV20-1 with TRBJ2-5; 7 nucleotides agree with TRBD2. Germline-derived CDR1 and CDR2 are DFQATT and SNEGSKA (reference sequence). V gave up 1 base and J gave up 2 bases; unmatched junction bases: 7. CDR3 length: 15 residues.

This clonotype was observed many times. The chain couples TRBV19 to TRBJ1-1, with 7 bases aligning to TRBD1. This CDR3 comprises 14 residues. Trimming took 7 bases from V and 6 from J; bases not matched to a gene: 11. Germline V gives CDR1 LNHDA, CDR2 SQIVND (reference sequence). Here the CDR3 reads CASTLDRVRPEAFF. In nucleotides, the CDR3 is TGTGCCAGTACCTTAGACAGGGTGAGGCCTGAAGCTTTCTTT.

As concerns this clonotype: At one end the junction does not follow the germline gene, possibly because of a read error. J is TRBJ2-7 and V is TRBV5-1, with 7 bases aligning to TRBD2. Germline V gene data show CDR1 as SGHRS and CDR2 as YFSETQ. This CDR3 region has 15 residues. This CDR3 is CVSSLVAGVTYEQYF. DNA of the CDR3: TGCGTCAGCAGCTTGGTGGCGGGAGTAACCTACGAGCAGTACTTC. Full variable domain (missing parts from reference TRBV5-1 and TRBJ2-7): KAGVTQTPRYLIKTRGQQVTLSCSPISGHRSVSWYQQTPGQGLQFLFEYFSETQRNKGNFPGRFSGRQFSNSRSEMNVSTLELGDSALYLCVSSLVAGVTYEQYFGPGTRLTVT.

Worth noting for this clonotype: Only one base separates this from a far larger clonotype, so it likely reflects a read error. The rearrangement joins TRBV5-1 to TRBJ1-2, with a possible D match to TRBD1 (6 bases). This CDR3 has 15 amino acids. Germline V lookup: CDR1 SGHRS, CDR2 YFSETQ. Here the CDR3 DNA reads TGTGCCAGACGGGGGCTGGCAGCCTGGGGCTATGGCTACACCTTC. It specifies CARRGLAAWGYGYTF.

The rearrangement uses TRBV5-6 and TRBJ1-6, with D uncertain. Per germline, CDR1 SGHDT and CDR2 YYEEEE. V shed 0 bases and J shed 12 bases, with 4 bases lying between them. The CDR3 contains 11 residues. As DNA, the CDR3 is TGTGCCAGCAGCTTGGTAGTACCCCTCCACTTT. Amino acids: CASSLVVPLHF. Variable domain in full (rest from reference TRBV5-6 and TRBJ1-6): DAGVTQSPTHLIKTRGQQVTLRCSPKSGHDTVSWYQQALGQGPQFIFQYYEEEERQRGNFPDRFSGHQFPNYSSELNVNALLLGDSALYLCASSLVVPLHFGNGTRLTVT.

This clonotype was recorded many times. The chain links TRBV6-1 to TRBJ1-5; D not certain. Trimming shortened V by 7 bases and J by 2 bases, and 12 bases separated the two germline ends. Germline assignment: CDR1 MNHNS and CDR2 SASEGT. CDR3 length equals 14 residues. CDR3 bases: TGTGCCAGCATCCGAACGGCGGGCAATCAGCCCCAGCATTTT. Its protein is CASIRTAGNQPQHF.

This clonotype has a count of ten or more. The genes are TRBV27 and TRBJ2-1; 7 bases map to TRBD1. The CDR3 totals 20 residues. V shed 2 bases and J 5 bases; nucleotides not matched to a gene: 21. The germline CDR1 and CDR2 sequences are MNHEY and SMNVEV (reference sequence). The CDR3 DNA is TGTGCCAGCAGTTTAAGACAGGGAGTAGTAACTTGGGCTCCACACAATGAGCAGTTCTTC. It encodes CASSLRQGVVTWAPHNEQFF.

This clonotype has ten or more counts. The V gene is TRBV19, the J gene TRBJ2-7, with 8 bases that match TRBD2. With V trimmed by 5 bases and J by 4 bases, 7 bases remained unmatched. CDR1 is LNHDA, CDR2 SQIVND, per germline (reference sequence). The CDR3 runs to 14 residues. The CDR3 DNA reads TGTGCCAGTAGTGGAAGCGGGAGAGGGTACGAGCAGTACTTC. Translated: CASSGSGRGYEQYF.

On this clonotype itself: A read error may account for a junction end that differs from germline. The rearrangement joins TRBV6-5 to TRBJ2-5; TRBD2 matches 10 bases. Germline CDR1 is MNHEY and CDR2 is SVGAGI. This CDR3 region has 14 residues. The CDR3 reads CANSLAGGQENQYF. The CDR3 DNA reads as TGTGCCAACAGTTTAGCGGGAGGTCAAGAGAACCAGTACTTC.

The J gene is TRBJ2-4, the V gene TRBV6-9; 11 nucleotides line up with TRBD2. V shed 4 bases, J shed 7 bases, and the junction held 15 bases outside the gene matches. Germline loops: CDR1 MNHGY, CDR2 SVAAGI. This CDR3 spans 18 amino acids. The CDR3 sequence is CASSSKSGTSGRTNIQYF. The CDR3 nucleotides are TGTGCCAGCAGTTCCAAATCCGGGACTAGCGGTAGGACTAACATTCAGTACTTC.

In this sample, this clonotype turned up a few times. The rearrangement joins TRBV6-1 to TRBJ2-7; D gene uncertain. This CDR3 is 15 amino acids long. Per germline, CDR1 MNHNS and CDR2 SASEGT. V was cut by 5 bases and J by 6 bases, with 20 bases left in between. This CDR3 is CASSPGAEKDGEQYF. The CDR3 DNA sequence: TGTGCCAGCAGTCCCGGCGCTGAGAAGGACGGCGAGCAGTACTTC.

By share of the sample, this clonotype is medium-sized. The J gene is TRBJ2-7, the V gene TRBV2; 9 nucleotides agree with TRBD1. Germline trimming cut 6 bases from V and 6 bases from J; bases unmatched to any gene: 15. The CDR3 is 16 amino acids. The germline V gene encodes CDR1 SNHLY and CDR2 FYNNEI. The CDR3 reads CASRYGSGTGSGEQYF. CDR3 DNA sequence: TGTGCCAGCAGATATGGTTCCGGGACAGGGTCCGGCGAGCAGTACTTC.

This clonotype was detected ten times or more. V usage is TRBV12-3 or TRBV12-4 and J usage is TRBJ1-5; TRBD1 is a possible D gene (5 bases). The length of the CDR3 is 18 residues. The germline V and J ends were trimmed by 3 bases and 0 bases, with 18 bases remaining between them. Here the CDR3 DNA reads TGTGCCAGCAGTTTTTGGGACGTCAAGAATTATAGCAATCAGCCCCAGCATTTT. Its translation: CASSFWDVKNYSNQPQHF.

As regards this clonotype: A far larger clone is off by one base, so a read error is likely. This chain connects TRBV6-4 to TRBJ1-2, with D tentatively TRBD1 (6 bases). Germline V lookup: CDR1 MRHNA, CDR2 SNTAGT. Trimming stripped 5 bases from V and 14 bases from J, with 18 bases between. CDR3 length: 12 amino acids. The CDR3 DNA reads TGTGCCAGCAGTTGGGGGGCTTCTGGTGAAACCTTC. It specifies CASSWGASGETF.

This clonotype is labeled medium-sized (0.01 to 0.1%). This chain links TRBV6-8 with TRBJ1-6, with unresolved D. V gave up 8 bases and J gave up 4 bases, with 9 bases separating them. The CDR3 totals 13 residues. Germline CDR1 is MNHGY and CDR2 is SAAAGT. The CDR3 loop reads CASYLGYNSPLHF. Here the CDR3 DNA reads TGTGCCAGCTACCTGGGGTATAATTCACCCCTCCACTTT.

In this sample, this clonotype turned up many times. The rearrangement links TRBV3-1 to TRBJ1-6, with TRBD1 matching over 8 bases. The junction had 9 bases not matched to a gene; V was cut back by 0 bases and J by 2 bases. CDR1 LGHDT and CDR2 YNNKEL come from the germline V gene (reference sequence). The CDR3 extends over 19 amino acids. CDR3 protein: CASSQELGQGATYNSPLHF. The CDR3, as DNA: TGTGCCAGCAGCCAAGAACTCGGGCAGGGGGCCACCTATAATTCACCCCTCCACTTT.

This clonotype appeared many times. The chain employs TRBV2 and TRBJ1-2; a weak D match, TRBD1 (6 bases). There are 14 residues in the CDR3. Germline-derived CDR1 and CDR2 are SNHLY and FYNNEI. Trimming pared 7 bases from V and 6 bases from J, leaving 18 bases between. The CDR3 loop is CASTPGGQGDGYTF. The CDR3 nucleotides read TGTGCCAGCACCCCCGGGGGGCAGGGCGATGGCTACACCTTC.

This clonotype was detected many times. V usage is TRBV12-3 or TRBV12-4 and J usage is TRBJ1-2; a weak D match, TRBD1 (5 bases). V was cut by 3 bases and J by 6 bases, with 14 bases left in between. The CDR3 totals 14 residues. CDR3 in amino acids: CASSLAPEGNGYTF. The CDR3 nucleotides read TGTGCCAGCAGTTTGGCACCGGAGGGGAATGGCTACACCTTC.

This clonotype was found many times. This chain links TRBV9 with TRBJ1-4, with D perhaps matching TRBD1 (6 bases). Germline V gives CDR1 SGDLS, CDR2 YYNGEE. Trimming pared 4 bases from V and 1 base from J, leaving 11 bases between. This CDR3 spans 15 amino acids. CDR3 loop: CASSTEGGTNEKLFF. CDR3 DNA: TGTGCCAGCAGCACAGAGGGGGGAACTAATGAAAAACTGTTTTTT.

Of note for this clonotype: This may come from a read error, since a much larger clone is one base off. This sequence joins TRBV7-2 and TRBJ2-3; 7 nucleotides agree with TRBD2. CDR1 is SGHTA, CDR2 FQGNSA, per germline. CDR3 length equals 13 residues. This chain's CDR3 is CANSFPGLPTQYF. The CDR3 nucleotides read TGTGCCAACAGCTTCCCGGGACTACCTACGCAGTATTTT. Supplemented by reference TRBV7-2 and TRBJ2-3, the full variable domain reads GAGVSQSPSNKVTEKGKDVELRCDPISGHTALYWYRQSLGQGLEFLIYFQGNSAPDKSGLPSDRFSAERTGGSVSTLTIQRTQQEDSAVYLCANSFPGLPTQYFGPGTRLTVL.

V is TRBV5-1 and J is TRBJ1-2, with 7 bases fitting TRBD1. The CDR3 totals 13 residues. CDR1 and CDR2 (germline): SGHRS, YFSETQ. V lost 8 bases, J lost 8 bases, and 12 bases stayed unmatched. The DNA for the CDR3 is TGCGCCAGTACCGGGACAGTGGTAGACGGCTACACCTTC. Its protein is CASTGTVVDGYTF.

This clonotype was recorded many times. The chain is built from TRBV7-6 and TRBJ2-5; 8 bases agree with TRBD2. The germline gives CDR1 SGHVS, CDR2 FNYEAQ. CDR3 size: 13 residues. Trimming cost V 4 bases and J 4 bases; bases outside gene matches: 2. CDR3 nucleotides: TGTGCCAGCAGCTCCAGCGGGGGAGAGACCCAGTACTTC. This codes for CASSSSGGETQYF.